This T cell receptor (beta chain) is drawn from a study of T cells after yellow fever vaccination. The CDR3 length is 15 residues. V dropped 10 bases and J dropped 3 bases, with 18 bases sitting between them. Germline V gives CDR1 MNHEY, CDR2 SVGAGI. The table lists this clonotype with many counts. A 5'RACE template-switching step, the method used to make TCR cDNA, added a universal primer site and UMIs. A single record per CDR3 protein comes from TCRdb applying MiXCR to the 5' RACE reads. The table has 500,000 to 650,000 distinct CDR3 sequences, roughly an eighth seen once. This chain connects TRBV6-5 to TRBJ2-2, with TRBD1 as a possible D gene (6 bases). The specimen comprised PBMCs, sampled on the day of the yellow fever booster vaccination. The origin of this receptor is a young man who received the YFV17D yellow fever vaccine. As DNA, the CDR3 is TGTGCCACACGTTGGGCCAGGGGCTACACCGGGGAGCTGTTTTTT. Its translation is CATRWARGYTGELFF.